The clone carrying this T cell receptor (beta chain) was found a few times. Antigen: not known. A second PCR of 7 to 11 cycles used a sample-barcoded 5' primer and a J-beta primer mix. TCRdb processed the 5' RACE reads anew with MiXCR; each CDR3 protein has one entry. The data contain about 780,000 distinct CDR3 sequences, about a quarter of them singletons. The data are from a study of blood T cells in healthy people across ages. The study's findings and limits: Older individuals had lower TCR beta diversity per million T cells (the decline was roughly linear).

V was cut by 7 bases and J by 10 bases, with 8 bases left in between. Per the germline V gene, CDR1 is MNHNS and CDR2 is SASEGT. CDR3 length: 10 amino acids. The same data also contributed to another study, on T cells of mothers and their children. From that report: Random nucleotides (2-4) and sample barcodes were added by the M1S primer used in the second PCR.

This chain joins TRBV6-1 and TRBJ2-1; D is unclear. The receptor was isolated from a boy younger than 18 in good health. Sequences were obtained from blood. The CDR3 region has the DNA TGTGCCAGCATGGGTGGGGAGCAGTTCTTC. Protein product: CASMGGEQFF.